Listed here are 5 T cell receptor beta chains from one sample, sequenced in a study of graft-versus-host responses after intestinal transplantation. The table came from immunoSEQ multiplex PCR; TCRdb's copy has only in-frame clones and leaves some out. The sample contains 13,000 or so clones, about a third of which appear only once. Plating of around 200,000 CFSE-labeled responder cells was done together with around 200,000 irradiated, violet-dye-labeled stimulator cells. Source: alloreactive CD8+ T cells from a mixed lymphocyte reaction culture, taken before intestinal transplant. Subset indicated: CFSE-low proliferating T cells sorted from approximately 6-day pre-transplant mixed lymphocyte reaction (GvH or HvG direction). These receptors all stem from a human patient who received an intestinal transplant.

This clone rates as large. The CDR3 nucleotides read TGTGCCACGTCGGATTTCTACGAGCAGTACTTC. Protein sequence: CATSDFYEQYF. The genes are TRBV27 and TRBJ2-7; D is undetermined. This CDR3 comprises 11 residues. V lost 10 bases to trimming and J lost 3 bases, with 10 bases between them. Germline V gene sequence: CDR1 MNHEY, CDR2 SMNVEV (reference sequence).

The chain couples TRBV2 to TRBJ2-1; the match to TRBD2 covers 7 bases. The ends lost 5 bases at V and 9 bases at J; junction bases unmatched: 19. There are 17 residues in the CDR3. Germline V CDR1 and CDR2: SNHLY, FYNNEI. The CDR3 is CASSFRIETSSQGEQFF. The CDR3 DNA reads as TGTGCCAGCAGTTTTCGAATCGAGACTAGCTCCCAGGGTGAGCAGTTCTTC.

V gene TRBV7-6 combines with J gene TRBJ1-5, with unresolved D. CDR1 and CDR2 (germline): SGHVS, FNYEAQ. Trimming shortened V by 1 base and J by 7 bases, and 5 bases separated the two germline ends. There are 12 residues in the CDR3. The CDR3 spells CASSLGGQPQHF. For the CDR3, the DNA is TGTGCCAGCAGCTTAGGAGGGCAGCCCCAGCATTTT.

The gene calls are TRBV6-9 and TRBJ2-7, with D possibly being TRBD1 (5 bases). From germline, CDR1 is MNHGY and CDR2 SVAAGI. The V gene lost 6 bases and the J gene lost 4 bases, with 19 bases spanning the gap. This CDR3 region has 15 residues. The CDR3 DNA reads as TGTGCCAGCAGAACAAATCTCAGAAGGGGTTACGAGCAGTACTTC. This sequence encodes CASRTNLRRGYEQYF.

This chain connects TRBV5-4 to TRBJ2-7, with D tentatively TRBD1 (6 bases). The CDR3 has 15 amino acids. The V end lost 0 bases, the J end lost 7 bases, and 17 bases lay between the germline ends. Germline CDR1 SGHNT, CDR2 YYREEE (reference sequence). The CDR3 loop reads CASSLAYQGSNEQYF. The CDR3 DNA is TGTGCCAGCAGCTTGGCTTATCAGGGGAGTAATGAGCAGTACTTC. The variable domain in full, with the rest retrieved from reference TRBV5-4 and TRBJ2-7, is ETGVTQSPTHLIKTRGQQVTLRCSSQSGHNTVSWYQQALGQGPQFIFQYYREEENGRGNFPPRFSGLQFPNYSSELNVNALELDDSALYLCASSLAYQGSNEQYFGPGTRLTVT.